This T cell receptor beta chain stems from a study of T cell responses to AZD1222 COVID-19 vaccine. The method was immunoSEQ multiplex PCR; TCRdb's version includes in-frame clones alone and lacks a portion of them. This table holds about 100,000 clones, 80% to 90% found once. Broader study findings: Compared with day 0, the breadth and depth of the Spike-specific TCR repertoire rose significantly after two doses of AZD1222. Across the whole spike, CD4 TCRs peaked at regions 160-218 and 743-854. Sampled repertoires all dated from after the peak T cell response.

In regard to this clone: Its antigen is unknown.

V was shortened by 1 base and J by 8 bases, with 6 bases between the two germline ends. CDR3 length equals 12 residues. The germline V gene encodes CDR1 SEHNR and CDR2 FQNEAQ (reference sequence). Specimen: peripheral blood, collected on day 0 of MenACWY control vaccination. This chain uses TRBV7-9 with TRBJ2-1; D call uncertain. The clonotype comes from an adult in good health. CDR3 bases: TGTGCCAGCAGCTTAGATTCAGATGAGCAGTTCTTC. Translating it yields CASSLDSDEQFF.